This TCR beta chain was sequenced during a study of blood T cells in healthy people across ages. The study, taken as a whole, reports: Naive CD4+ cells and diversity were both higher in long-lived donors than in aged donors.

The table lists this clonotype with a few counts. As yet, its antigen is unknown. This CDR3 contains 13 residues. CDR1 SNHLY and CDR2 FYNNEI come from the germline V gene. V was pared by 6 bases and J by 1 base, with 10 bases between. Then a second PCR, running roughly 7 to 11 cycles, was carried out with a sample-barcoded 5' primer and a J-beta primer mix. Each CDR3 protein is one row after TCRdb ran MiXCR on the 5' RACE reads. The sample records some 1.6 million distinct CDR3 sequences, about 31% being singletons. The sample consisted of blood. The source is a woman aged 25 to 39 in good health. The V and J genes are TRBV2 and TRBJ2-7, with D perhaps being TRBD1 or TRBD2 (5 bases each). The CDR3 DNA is TGTGCCAGCAGACTCGGGACGTCCTACGAGCAGTACTTC. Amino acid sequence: CASRLGTSYEQYF.